The 27 T cell receptor beta chains below come from one sample, sequenced in a study of beta chain features in type 1 diabetes (dated by TCRdb to between 2017 and 2018). Here is what the overall study found, with its caveats: In all four CD4+ subsets, TCRB CDR3 length was moderately but significantly shorter in type 1 diabetes patients.

These receptors' antigens are unknown. The method behind the library was the immunoSEQ multiplex PCR assay. The entire amount of isolated RNA was reverse transcribed using the High Capacity cDNA Reverse Transcription Kit, so the sequenced TCRB transcripts were expressed ones. TCRdb took this table from immuneACCESS and kept in-frame rearrangements with V and J called. Such tables lack part of the clones; where checked against another copy, unresolved V genes explain under half of the gap, and the rest is unexplained. Counted in this sample were about 180,000 clones; roughly 7.1% of them appeared once. The top ten clonotypes cover around 0.9% of the sample. The sequencing sample was made of central memory CD4+ T cells from blood. The receptors derive from a woman between 40 and 50 years old with type 1 diabetes.

This clone was recorded a few times. The gene calls are TRBV19 and TRBJ2-3; no reliable D call. This CDR3 contains 13 residues. In germline, CDR1 is LNHDA, CDR2 SQIVND (reference sequence). V was cut by 5 bases and J by 2 bases, with 8 bases left in between. The CDR3 DNA sequence: TGTGCCAGTAGTCCCGCGGACACAGATACGCAGTATTTT. Translation gives CASSPADTDTQYF. The full variable domain, completed using reference TRBV19 and TRBJ2-3, is DGGITQSPKYLFRKEGQNVTLSCEQNLNHDAMYWYRQDPGQGLRLIYYSQIVNDFQKGDIAEGYSVSREKKESFPLTVTSAQKNPTAFYLCASSPADTDTQYFGPGTRLTVL.

Only a few counts were recorded for this clone. The chain uses TRBV4-1 and TRBJ2-1, with TRBD2 identical over 11 bases. The CDR3 totals 12 residues. Germline V CDR1 and CDR2: MGHRA, YSYEKL. Unmatched junction bases numbered 4, after V lost 3 bases and J lost 15 bases. CDR3 region: CASSQLAGGMFF. CDR3 sequence (DNA): TGCGCCAGCAGCCAGTTAGCGGGGGGGATGTTCTTC.

CDR3 coding DNA: TGTGCCAGCAGCGAAACTCTCTATGGCTACACCTTC. Translation: CASSETLYGYTF. V usage is TRBV7-9 and J usage is TRBJ1-2; D uncertain. Germline V gene data show CDR1 as SEHNR and CDR2 as FQNEAQ (reference sequence). Trimming removed 5 bases from V and 4 bases from J, with 8 bases in between. The CDR3 contains 12 residues.

A single count supports this clone. The CDR3 DNA sequence: TGTGCCAGCAGTTTAGGGTCCGGGTCCGGGGAGCTGTTTTTT. This codes for CASSLGSGSGELFF. The rearrangement joins TRBV27 to TRBJ2-2; D is unclear. This CDR3 contains 14 residues. Trimming took off 2 bases at V and 6 bases at J, with 10 bases between the two ends. CDR1 and CDR2 from the germline V gene are MNHEY and SMNVEV (reference sequence).

Only a few counts were recorded for this clone. The chain joins TRBV7-9 to TRBJ2-4, with D tentatively TRBD1 (6 bases). The CDR3 length is 13 residues. CDR1 and CDR2 from the germline V gene are SEHNR and FQNEAQ (reference sequence). The V end lost 1 base, the J end lost 5 bases, and 6 bases lay between the germline ends. In DNA form, the CDR3 reads TGTGCCAGCAGCTTAGGACAGGAAAACATTCAGTACTTC. Translation gives CASSLGQENIQYF.

V usage is TRBV7-2 and J usage is TRBJ1-1, with 8 bases matching TRBD1. Germline trimming cut 4 bases from V and 4 bases from J; bases unmatched to any gene: 14. This CDR3 is 17 amino acids long. Germline V gene data show CDR1 as SGHTA and CDR2 as FQGNSA. For the CDR3, the DNA is TGTGCCAGCAGCTCCCCCGGACAGGGCGGAGTAGGCACTGAAGCTTTCTTT. Protein sequence: CASSSPGQGGVGTEAFF.

This clone has a handful of counts. This chain connects TRBV28 to TRBJ2-7; 10 bases agree with TRBD2. The V gene's germline CDR1 is MDHEN and CDR2 SYDVKM. V was pared by 4 bases and J by 2 bases, with 8 bases of the junction left unmatched. CDR3 length equals 16 residues. The CDR3 DNA reads TGTGCCAGCAGTTATATGGGACTAGCGCCCGCCTACGAGCAGTACTTC. This codes for CASSYMGLAPAYEQYF.

This clone was seen only a few times. The genes are TRBV9 and TRBJ1-2; D gene uncertain. V was trimmed by 4 bases and J by 0 bases, leaving 10 bases between them. Germline values: CDR1 SGDLS, CDR2 YYNGEE. The CDR3 is 14 residues long. As DNA, the CDR3 is TGTGCCAGCAGCCCAATGGTAGCTAACTATGGCTACACCTTC. Translated: CASSPMVANYGYTF.

The V and J genes are TRBV4-2 and TRBJ2-1; 7 bases line up with TRBD1. With 5 bases clipped from V and 5 bases from J, the junction kept 9 bases outside the gene matches. In germline, CDR1 is LGHNA, CDR2 YNFKEQ. This CDR3 contains 15 residues. Written as DNA, the CDR3 is TGTGCCAGCAGCTCCCGGGACAGTGGCAACAATGAGCAGTTCTTC. Protein product: CASSSRDSGNNEQFF.

The V call is TRBV6-6, the J call TRBJ1-5; tentative D call: TRBD1 (6 bases). This CDR3 is 14 amino acids long. V lost 6 bases and J lost 4, with 13 bases in between. Germline loops: CDR1 MNHNY, CDR2 SVGAGI (reference sequence). The CDR3 here is CASSPGTLNQPQHF. CDR3 in DNA: TGTGCCAGCAGCCCCGGGACACTTAATCAGCCCCAGCATTTT.

The sample holds a few counts of this clone. This sequence joins TRBV2 and TRBJ1-5; tentative D call: TRBD1 (5 bases). Germline assignment: CDR1 SNHLY and CDR2 FYNNEI. CDR3 length: 15 residues. Trimming cost V 3 bases and J 5 bases, with 14 bases left between them. CDR3 amino acids: CASSEGGRQHQPQHF. The CDR3 region has the DNA TGTGCCAGCAGTGAGGGGGGAAGACAGCATCAGCCCCAGCATTTT.

The gene calls are TRBV29-1 and TRBJ1-2, with D perhaps matching TRBD1 (5 bases). V lost 0 bases and J 4 bases, leaving 9 bases between the germline ends. This CDR3 contains 13 residues. CDR1 and CDR2 (germline): SQVTM, ANQGSEA. The CDR3 DNA follows: TGCAGCGTTGAAGAAGACAGTTCCTATGGCTACACCTTC. Translated: CSVEEDSSYGYTF.

This clone was detected a few times. The V call is TRBV18, the J call TRBJ1-2, with D maybe TRBD1 (5 bases). Trimming pared 0 bases from V and 3 bases from J, leaving 11 bases between. The CDR3 extends over 15 amino acids. Germline lookup yields CDR1 KGHSH and CDR2 LQKENI. The CDR3 nucleotides read TGTGCCAGCTCACCACCCTCAGGGTCGGACTATGGCTACACCTTC. Translated, it gives CASSPPSGSDYGYTF.

This clone was picked up a small number of times. This sequence joins TRBV5-6 and TRBJ2-3; 8 bases are a match to TRBD2. The V and J ends lost 5 bases and 4 bases, in that order; junction bases with no gene match: 18. Germline-derived CDR1 and CDR2 are SGHDT and YYEEEE. The CDR3 extends over 18 amino acids. In DNA form, the CDR3 reads TGTGCCAGCAGTATCGTCGTTGGGGGGACTAGTGTCGCAGATACGCAGTATTTT. This gives the protein CASSIVVGGTSVADTQYF.

This chain connects TRBV11-2 to TRBJ1-1, with D possibly TRBD1 on 5 matching bases. V shed 3 bases and J shed 8 bases, with 13 bases lying between them. Germline lookup yields CDR1 SGHAT and CDR2 FQNNGV. This CDR3 comprises 13 residues. The CDR3, as DNA: TGTGCCAGCAGCTTTTCGTTAACAGGAGAAGCTTTCTTT. Its protein product is CASSFSLTGEAFF.

The chain uses TRBV27 and TRBJ2-7, with 8 nucleotides matching TRBD2. V was pared by 6 bases and J by 6 bases, with 4 bases of the junction left unmatched. In germline, CDR1 is MNHEY, CDR2 SMNVEV (reference sequence). CDR3 length: 12 amino acids. CDR3 DNA: TGTGCCAGCAGGCGGGAGGTAGGCGAGCAGTACTTC. This translates into CASRREVGEQYF.

This rearrangement joins TRBV5-1 to TRBJ1-2, with 11 bases lining up with TRBD1. CDR3 length equals 14 residues. V lost 4 bases to trimming and J lost 7 bases; unmatched junction nucleotides: 6. The germline gives CDR1 SGHRS, CDR2 YFSETQ. CDR3 nucleotides: TGCGCCAGCAGCAAGGGACAGGGGGTCTCTGGCTACACCTTC. This sequence encodes CASSKGQGVSGYTF.

This clone showed up many times. The J gene is TRBJ2-1, the V gene TRBV30, with 9 bases matching TRBD1. V gave up 7 bases and J gave up 4 bases; unmatched junction bases: 5. The CDR3 covers 13 residues. Germline V gene lookup returns CDR1 GTSNPN and CDR2 SVGIG (reference sequence). Here the CDR3 DNA reads TGTGCCTCCGACAGGGGGGTGTACAATGAGCAGTTCTTC. Protein product: CASDRGVYNEQFF.

The rearrangement joins TRBV5-1 to TRBJ2-3; no firm D call. CDR3 length: 16 amino acids. Germline lookup yields CDR1 SGHRS and CDR2 YFSETQ. V was clipped by 0 bases and J by 2 bases, with 13 bases between them. The CDR3 loop is CASSLEVRGSTDTQYF. CDR3 bases: TGCGCCAGCAGCTTGGAAGTCAGAGGCTCCACAGATACGCAGTATTTT.

The gene calls are TRBV7-9 and TRBJ2-7, with TRBD1 identical over 7 bases. The V gene end was trimmed by 1 base and the J gene end by 2 bases; junction bases not matched to a gene: 8. CDR1 and CDR2 from the germline V gene are SEHNR and FQNEAQ (reference sequence). The CDR3 length is 16 residues. This chain's CDR3 is CASSLVGGGRPYEQYF. DNA for the CDR3: TGTGCCAGCAGCTTAGTAGGGGGCGGGCGCCCCTACGAGCAGTACTTC.

This clone was detected a few times. The V gene is TRBV6-5, the J gene TRBJ2-2, with 11 nucleotides matching TRBD2. CDR3 length: 14 residues. Unmatched junction bases numbered 4, after V lost 6 bases and J lost 7 bases. The germline V gene has CDR1 MNHEY and CDR2 SVGAGI. The CDR3 region has the DNA TGTGCCAGCAGGCCGACTAGCGGGGTCGGGGAGCTGTTTTTT. Residues: CASRPTSGVGELFF.

The chain recombines TRBV5-1 with TRBJ2-7; D remains unclear. CDR1 SGHRS and CDR2 YFSETQ come from the germline V gene. The V end lost 0 bases, the J end lost 6 bases, and 7 bases lay between the germline ends. The CDR3 contains 12 residues. The CDR3 DNA reads as TGCGCCAGCAGCTTGGATAGTTTCGAGCAGTACTTC. Protein product: CASSLDSFEQYF.

V gene TRBV2 combines with J gene TRBJ2-4, with D possibly TRBD2 on 6 matching bases. Trimming cost V 8 bases and J 5 bases, with 7 bases left between them. The CDR3 length is 11 residues. Germline assignment: CDR1 SNHLY and CDR2 FYNNEI. CDR3 bases: TGTGCCAGCTGGAGGGAAAACATTCAGTACTTC. Amino acids: CASWRENIQYF.

The chain links TRBV6-5 to TRBJ2-7; maybe TRBD2 (5 bases). The CDR3 consists of 14 residues. The germline V and J ends were trimmed by 5 bases and 4 bases, with 15 bases remaining between them. Germline values: CDR1 MNHEY, CDR2 SVGAGI. This CDR3 is CASSRTAVEYEQYF. DNA of the CDR3: TGTGCCAGCAGTCGCACAGCGGTTGAATACGAGCAGTACTTC.

This clone occurred a few times. The chain links TRBV28 to TRBJ1-4, with D uncertain. The V and J ends lost 2 bases and 7 bases respectively, with 8 bases between them. In germline, CDR1 is MDHEN, CDR2 SYDVKM. CDR3 size: 13 residues. The chain's CDR3 is CASSLDGVEKLFF. The CDR3 coding sequence is TGTGCCAGCAGTTTAGACGGAGTTGAAAAACTGTTTTTT.

This clone has just a few counts. The CDR3 loop reads CASSTGQGENYGYTF. CDR3 bases: TGTGCCAGCAGCACAGGACAGGGGGAAAACTATGGCTACACCTTC. V gene TRBV9 combines with J gene TRBJ1-2, with TRBD1 matching 10 bases. J gave up 2 bases and V 4 bases, and 5 bases lay outside the gene matches. The CDR3 is made up of 15 amino acids. Germline V gene lookup returns CDR1 SGDLS and CDR2 YYNGEE.

This clone was detected only a few times. The chain combines TRBV15 with TRBJ1-2; D might be TRBD1 (5 bases). The CDR3 is 15 residues long. The V gene lost 0 bases and the J gene lost 0 bases, with 8 bases spanning the gap. CDR1 and CDR2 (germline): LNHNV, YYDKDF (reference sequence). CDR3 sequence reads: CATSRDREANYGYTF. The CDR3 DNA sequence: TGTGCCACCAGCAGAGACAGGGAGGCTAACTATGGCTACACCTTC.